A selection of T cell receptor beta chains follows, all from one sample in a study of blood T cell repertoires in COVID-19. Sequencing was performed with immunoSEQ multiplex PCR; in TCRdb, only in-frame clones are kept and a portion is missing. The repertoire holds 250,000 to 300,000 clones, with 85% to 90% as singletons. Material for sequencing was peripheral blood. Source of these receptors: a woman in her 30s with COVID-19, enrolled during active disease. CDR3s include the opening cysteine and the closing phenylalanine or tryptophan. A D gene is named only where the DNA matches it firmly. The size field is filled for only some rows; it gives once, few, many or a size class.

d_call j_call v_call clone_size cdr3_aa cdr3_nt
TRBD1 TRBJ2-7 TRBV7-9 once CASSSGQGVHYEQYF TGTGCCAGCAGCTCGGGACAGGGGGTGCACTACGAGCAGTACTTC
TRBD1 TRBJ1-6 TRBV3-1/TRBV3-2 . CASSGGQALSPLHF TGTGCCAGCAGCGGGGGACAGGCTCTCTCACCCCTCCACTTT
TRBD1 TRBJ1-6 TRBV11-3 once CASSMTGWNSPLHF TGTGCCAGCAGCATGACAGGGTGGAATTCACCCCTCCACTTT
TRBD1 TRBJ1-4 TRBV2 . CASSDRGRDEKLFF TGTGCCAGCAGCGACAGGGGGCGTGATGAAAAACTGTTTTTT
. TRBJ2-1 TRBV18 . CASSLPGLGFF TGTGCCAGCTCACTTCCGGGATTGGGGTTCTTC
TRBD1 TRBJ2-6 TRBV5-1 . CASSHRGSGANVLTF TGCGCCAGCAGCCACAGGGGTTCTGGGGCCAACGTCCTGACTTTC
. TRBJ1-4 TRBV18 . CASSGQFNEKLFF TGTGCCAGCTCAGGACAGTTTAATGAAAAACTGTTTTTT
TRBD1 TRBJ2-1 TRBV5-6 . CASSLNQGAYNEQFF TGTGCCAGCAGCTTGAATCAGGGGGCCTACAATGAGCAGTTCTTC
TRBD1 TRBJ1-1 TRBV19 . CASRGRTGLSEAFF TGTGCCAGTAGAGGACGGACAGGCCTGAGTGAAGCTTTCTTT
. TRBJ1-1 TRBV10-1 . CASSLQGSTEAFF TGCGCCAGCAGCCTTCAGGGGAGCACTGAAGCTTTCTTT
TRBD1 TRBJ1-1 TRBV5-1 once CASSIRQGRGSTEAFF TGCGCCAGCAGCATTAGACAGGGAAGGGGCAGCACTGAAGCTTTCTTT
. TRBJ1-5 TRBV9 . CASSPRGRDNQPQHF TGTGCCAGCAGCCCCCGCGGGCGGGACAATCAGCCCCAGCATTTT
. TRBJ1-2 TRBV12-3/TRBV12-4 . CASRPRAVGYTF TGTGCCAGCAGGCCCCGAGCGGTGGGCTACACCTTC
. TRBJ2-7 TRBV4-2 . CASSQSIYEQYF TGTGCCAGCAGCCAATCCATCTACGAGCAGTACTTC
. TRBJ2-3 TRBV3-1/TRBV3-2 . CASSLRGPPGRGSTDTQYF TGTGCCAGCAGCCTAAGGGGCCCCCCCGGTAGGGGTAGCACAGATACGCAGTATTTT
. TRBJ2-5 TRBV2 . CASSEWVPLRGETQYF TGTGCCAGCAGTGAATGGGTTCCGCTGCGAGGAGAGACCCAGTACTTC
. TRBJ2-7 TRBV2 . CASSEGAGLYEQYF TGTGCCAGCAGTGAAGGGGCGGGGCTTTACGAGCAGTACTTC
. TRBJ2-7 TRBV5-1 . CASSAGPDSYEQYF TGCGCCAGCAGCGCGGGGCCTGACTCCTACGAGCAGTACTTC
. TRBJ1-2 TRBV28 . CANMEQVYYGYTF TGTGCCAACATGGAACAGGTATACTATGGCTACACCTTC
. TRBJ2-3 TRBV3-1/TRBV3-2 . CASSQGALTDTQYF TGTGCCAGCAGCCAGGGGGCCTTGACAGATACGCAGTATTTT
. TRBJ1-4 TRBV5-4 once CASSSIDSNNEKLFF TGTGCCAGCAGCTCCATCGACTCAAATAATGAAAAACTGTTTTTT
TRBD2 TRBJ2-2 TRBV2 . CASSGLATGELFF TGTGCCAGCAGTGGACTAGCCACCGGGGAGCTGTTTTTT
TRBD1 TRBJ1-2 TRBV15 . CATSSTGGLGYTF TGTGCCACCAGCAGTACAGGGGGTCTGGGCTACACCTTC
TRBD1 TRBJ1-5 TRBV18 . CASSPQGAGQPQHF TGTGCCAGCTCACCCCAGGGGGCAGGACAGCCCCAGCATTTT
. TRBJ2-7 TRBV5-3 . CARSLGSTYEQYF TGTGCCAGAAGCTTGGGCAGTACCTACGAGCAGTACTTC
. TRBJ2-3 TRBV21-1 . CASSSAQGPLYPSTDTQYF TGTGCCAGCAGCTCAGCACAGGGGCCCCTTTACCCTAGCACAGATACGCAGTATTTT
. TRBJ1-4 TRBV10-2 . CASRSTRREKLFF TGCGCCAGCAGGTCCACAAGGAGGGAAAAACTGTTTTTT
TRBD1 TRBJ2-3 TRBV11-3 . CASSSGTGFADTQYF TGTGCCAGCAGCTCAGGGACAGGGTTTGCAGATACGCAGTATTTT
. TRBJ1-1 TRBV13 . CASSLLGAEAFF TGTGCCAGCAGCTTATTGGGCGCTGAAGCTTTCTTT
TRBD1 TRBJ2-7 TRBV12-3/TRBV12-4 . CASGDSYEQYF TGTGCCAGCGGGGACAGCTACGAGCAGTACTTC
TRBD1 TRBJ1-2 TRBV27 once CASSLTQTGGDRYGYTF TGTGCCAGCAGTCTAACCCAAACAGGGGGGGATCGCTATGGCTACACCTTC
TRBD1 TRBJ1-2 TRBV24-1 once CATSAGGSYGYTF TGTGCCACCAGTGCAGGGGGGAGCTATGGCTACACCTTC
TRBD1 TRBJ1-4 TRBV28 once CASSRQGRLMEKLFF TGTGCCAGCAGTCGACAGGGGCGACTAATGGAAAAACTGTTTTTT
. TRBJ1-4 TRBV2 few CATRTLFNEKLFF TGTGCCACCAGGACACTCTTTAATGAAAAACTGTTTTTT
. TRBJ1-5 TRBV19 . CASSIGLYSNQPQHF TGTGCCAGTAGTATAGGACTGTATAGCAATCAGCCCCAGCATTTT
. TRBJ2-7 TRBV19 few CASSTGNYEQYF TGTGCCAGTAGTACAGGTAACTACGAGCAGTACTTC
TRBD1 TRBJ2-2 TRBV4-1 once CASSQDWRQGKRFGELFF TGCGCCAGCAGCCAAGATTGGCGACAGGGAAAAAGGTTCGGGGAGCTGTTTTTT
TRBD1 TRBJ1-1 TRBV7-9 . CASSSVGTVEAFF TGTGCCAGCAGCTCCGTAGGGACAGTCGAAGCTTTCTTT
TRBD1 TRBJ2-1 TRBV19 . CASSIDGRQGTGGSSYNEQFF TGTGCCAGTAGTATAGACGGTAGACAGGGGACTGGGGGGAGCTCCTACAATGAGCAGTTCTTC
. TRBJ1-5 TRBV6-5 . CASSCHLLRRGQPQHF TGTGCCAGCAGTTGTCATCTACTTAGGAGGGGTCAGCCCCAGCATTTT
TRBD2 TRBJ2-1 TRBV4-1 . CASSPQRGGHNEQFF TGCGCCAGCAGCCCTCAGCGGGGGGGGCACAATGAGCAGTTCTTC